The 8 T cell receptor beta chains given below trace back to one sample, sequenced in a study of blood T cell repertoires in COVID-19. Sequenced by immunoSEQ multiplex PCR; TCRdb stores in-frame clones only, minus some. Of about 83,000 clones in the sample, about 84% were seen once. Input material: peripheral blood. These receptors all stem from a man over 45 with active COVID-19.

This chain joins TRBV24-1 and TRBJ1-4, with D maybe TRBD1 (6 bases). The CDR3 length is 13 residues. V lost 10 bases to trimming and J lost 3 bases, with 11 bases between them. CDR1 KGHDR and CDR2 SFDVKD come from the germline V gene. CDR3 nucleotide sequence: TGTGCCACGAGGGGGACGGCTAATGAAAAACTGTTTTTT. This codes for CATRGTANEKLFF.

V usage is TRBV6-1 and J usage is TRBJ2-7, with TRBD1 identical over 8 bases. Trimming cost V 3 bases and J 0 bases; bases outside gene matches: 4. CDR3 length equals 15 residues. CDR1 and CDR2 from the germline V gene are MNHNS and SASEGT. Here the CDR3 reads CASSDRQGNSYEQYF. In DNA form, the CDR3 reads TGTGCCAGCAGTGACCGACAGGGGAACTCCTACGAGCAGTACTTC.

This clone was observed a handful of times. The CDR3 DNA follows: TGTGCCAGCAGTTACCCCGGGAGCGTTGAAGCTTTCTTT. Translating it yields CASSYPGSVEAFF. The chain joins TRBV6-5 to TRBJ1-1; D not resolved. This CDR3 has 13 residues. Trimming stripped 2 bases from V and 7 bases from J, with 11 bases between. Germline V gives CDR1 MNHEY, CDR2 SVGAGI.

The table lists this clone with many counts. This chain uses TRBV4-2 with TRBJ2-7; no clear D. CDR3 length: 16 amino acids. CDR1 is LGHNA, CDR2 YNFKEQ, per germline. V shed 0 bases and J shed 7 bases, with 19 bases lying between them. For the CDR3, the DNA is TGTGCCAGCAGCCAAGAGTTCGGGTCCTCCATGAGAGAGCAGTACTTC. As protein: CASSQEFGSSMREQYF.

The V call is TRBV3-1 (or the pseudogene TRBV3-2), the J call TRBJ1-1, with 7 positions matching TRBD1. This CDR3 region has 14 residues. Trimming at V came to 2 bases and at J to 4 bases, leaving 4 bases not matched to a gene. Germline CDR1 reads LGHDT; CDR2 reads YNNKEL (reference sequence). The CDR3 region is CASSQHRGFTEAFF. The CDR3 DNA sequence: TGTGCCAGCAGCCAACACAGGGGATTCACTGAAGCTTTCTTT.

V usage is TRBV19 and J usage is TRBJ2-1, with a tentative D call TRBD2 (5 bases). The CDR3 extends over 17 amino acids. V was trimmed by 6 bases and J by 0 bases, leaving 18 bases between them. Germline-derived CDR1 and CDR2 are LNHDA and SQIVND (reference sequence). CDR3 sequence: CASSPSGSLSSYNEQFF. CDR3 DNA: TGTGCCAGTAGCCCCTCGGGGTCACTTAGCTCCTACAATGAGCAGTTCTTC.

This clone was counted a single time. The V call is TRBV7-6, the J call TRBJ2-3, with TRBD2 matching over 7 bases. Germline V CDR1 and CDR2: SGHVS, FNYEAQ. V lost 8 bases, J lost 1 base, and 9 bases stayed unmatched. CDR3 length: 15 residues. CDR3 sequence reads: CASGSLGGGTDTQYF. Here the CDR3 DNA reads TGTGCCAGCGGGAGTTTGGGGGGGGGCACAGATACGCAGTATTTT.

The V gene is TRBV27, the J gene TRBJ2-5; 10 nucleotides line up with TRBD2. Germline CDR1 is MNHEY and CDR2 is SMNVEV (reference sequence). Trimming took 6 bases from V and 6 from J; bases not matched to a gene: 10. CDR3 length: 15 residues. DNA of the CDR3: TGTGCCAGCAGGCCTCCTAGCGGGAGTTTAAAGACCCAGTACTTC. Translation: CASRPPSGSLKTQYF.